This entry describes one T cell receptor (beta chain). Its antigen remains unknown. This entry is derived from a study of T cell responses to AZD1222 COVID-19 vaccine. Findings and caveats of the study: Donor demographics were predominantly white British with a female majority; clonal diversity may be underestimated. Along spike, vaccine-associated CD4 TCRs were found throughout, with dominance at 160-218 and 743-854.

The V end lost 5 bases, the J end lost 4 bases, and 14 bases lay between the germline ends. CDR1 is MDHEN, CDR2 SYDVKM, per germline. The CDR3 contains 15 residues. TCRdb's table, derived via immunoSEQ multiplex PCR, lists solely in-frame clones and lacks some. Of under 95,000 clones listed, roughly nine tenths are singletons. The receptor was isolated from an adult in good health. This specimen consisted of peripheral blood, obtained on day 0 of AZD1222 vaccination. The chain has TRBV28 and TRBJ2-2; D unclear. The DNA for the CDR3 is TGTGCCAGCAGTCCCCACGACACCTTCACCGGGGAGCTGTTTTTT. Translating it yields CASSPHDTFTGELFF.